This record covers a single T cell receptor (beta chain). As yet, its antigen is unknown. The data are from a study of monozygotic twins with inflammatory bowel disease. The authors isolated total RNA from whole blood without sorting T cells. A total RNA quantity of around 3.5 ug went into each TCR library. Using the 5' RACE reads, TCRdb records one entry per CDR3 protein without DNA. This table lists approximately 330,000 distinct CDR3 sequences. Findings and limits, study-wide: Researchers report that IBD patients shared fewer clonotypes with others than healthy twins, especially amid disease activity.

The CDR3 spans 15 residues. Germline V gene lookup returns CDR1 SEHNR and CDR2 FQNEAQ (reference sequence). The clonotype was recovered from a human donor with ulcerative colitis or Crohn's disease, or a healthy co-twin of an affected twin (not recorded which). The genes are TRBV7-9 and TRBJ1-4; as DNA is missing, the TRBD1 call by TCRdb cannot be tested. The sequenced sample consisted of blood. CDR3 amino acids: CASSHHRGADEKLFF.